The clone carrying this T cell receptor beta chain was observed at least ten times. Its antigen remains unknown. The data were taken from a study of T cell repertoires in cytomegalovirus infection. Study-wide background: Through public TCR beta signatures, both CMV infection and matching HLA type were indicated.

Study findings and constraints: Ex vivo, HLA-C-restricted CMV-specific TCR beta clonotypes prevailed over the rest of the response.

The V gene end was trimmed by 4 bases and the J gene end by 0 bases; junction bases not matched to a gene: 3. The CDR3 spans 14 residues. MiXCR, run by TCRdb on the reads, gives a single entry per CDR3 protein. This table holds a few hundred thousand distinct CDR3 sequences, over 15% found once. Material: CD8+ T cells from PBMCs. This receptor was identified in a human donor in good health (CMV status not recorded). Some clones in this sample may be carry-over from other donors' samples. This sequence joins TRBV12-3 or TRBV12-4 and TRBJ2-7; 7 bases fit TRBD1. The CDR3 DNA sequence: TGTGCCAGCAGTTATGGGGACAGCTCCTACGAGCAGTACTTC. The encoded protein is CASSYGDSSYEQYF.